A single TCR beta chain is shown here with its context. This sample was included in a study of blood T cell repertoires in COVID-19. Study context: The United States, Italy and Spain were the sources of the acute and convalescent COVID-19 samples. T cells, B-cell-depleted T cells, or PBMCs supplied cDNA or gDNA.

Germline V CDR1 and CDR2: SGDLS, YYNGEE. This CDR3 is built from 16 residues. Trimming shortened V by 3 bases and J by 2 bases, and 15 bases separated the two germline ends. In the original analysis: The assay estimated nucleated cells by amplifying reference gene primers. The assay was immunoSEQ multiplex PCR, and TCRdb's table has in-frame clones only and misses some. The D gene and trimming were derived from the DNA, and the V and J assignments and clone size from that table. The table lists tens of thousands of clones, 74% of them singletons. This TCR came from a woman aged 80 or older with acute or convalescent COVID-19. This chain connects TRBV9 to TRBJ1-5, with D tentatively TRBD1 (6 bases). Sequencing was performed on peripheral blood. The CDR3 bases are TGTGCCAGCAGCGCATCAGGGGCGCAAGGCAATCAGCCCCAGCATTTT. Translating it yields CASSASGAQGNQPQHF.